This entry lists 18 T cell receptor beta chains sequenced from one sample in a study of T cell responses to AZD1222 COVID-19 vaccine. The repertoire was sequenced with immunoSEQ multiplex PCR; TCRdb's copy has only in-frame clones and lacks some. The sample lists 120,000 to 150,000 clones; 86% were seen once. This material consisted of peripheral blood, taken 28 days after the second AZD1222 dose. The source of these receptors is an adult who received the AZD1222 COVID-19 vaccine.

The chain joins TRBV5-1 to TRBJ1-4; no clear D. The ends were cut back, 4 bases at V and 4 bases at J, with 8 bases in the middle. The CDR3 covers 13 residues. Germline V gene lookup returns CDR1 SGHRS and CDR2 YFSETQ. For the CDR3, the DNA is TGCGCCAGCAGCGTCGGGATTAATGAAAAACTGTTTTTT. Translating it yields CASSVGINEKLFF.

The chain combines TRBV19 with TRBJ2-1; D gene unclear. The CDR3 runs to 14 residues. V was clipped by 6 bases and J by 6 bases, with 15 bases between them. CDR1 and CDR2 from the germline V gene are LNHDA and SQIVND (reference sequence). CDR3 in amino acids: CASRPTLRLNEQFF. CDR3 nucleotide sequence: TGTGCCAGTAGGCCGACTCTGCGTCTCAATGAGCAGTTCTTC.

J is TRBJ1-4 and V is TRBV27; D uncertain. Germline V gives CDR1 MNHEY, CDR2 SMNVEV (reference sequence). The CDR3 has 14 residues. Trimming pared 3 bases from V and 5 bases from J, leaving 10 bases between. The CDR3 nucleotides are TGTGCCAGCAGTTTGTCGGCCGGGAATGAAAAACTGTTTTTT. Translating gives CASSLSAGNEKLFF.

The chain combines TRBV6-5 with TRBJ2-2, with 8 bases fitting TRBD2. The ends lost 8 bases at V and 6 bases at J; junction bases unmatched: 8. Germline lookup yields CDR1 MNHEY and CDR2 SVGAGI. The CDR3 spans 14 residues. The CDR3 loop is CASGRGLASGELFF. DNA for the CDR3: TGTGCCAGCGGCCGCGGACTAGCCTCCGGGGAGCTGTTTTTT.

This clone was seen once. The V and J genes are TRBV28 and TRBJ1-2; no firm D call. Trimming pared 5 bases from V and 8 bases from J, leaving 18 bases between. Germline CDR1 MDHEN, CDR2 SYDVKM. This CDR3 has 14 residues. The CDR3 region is CASSLRPVVKGYTF. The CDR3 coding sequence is TGTGCCAGCAGTCTCCGACCCGTGGTGAAGGGCTACACCTTC.

CDR3 sequence (DNA): TGTGCCAGCAGGGCGTGGCAGGGTGAGGGCTACACCTTC. Translating gives CASRAWQGEGYTF. This chain joins TRBV3-1 (or the pseudogene TRBV3-2) and TRBJ1-2; D perhaps matches TRBD1 (5 bases). The CDR3 totals 13 residues. The germline V gene has CDR1 LGHDT and CDR2 YNNKEL (reference sequence). V was trimmed by 6 bases and J by 8 bases, leaving 16 bases between them.

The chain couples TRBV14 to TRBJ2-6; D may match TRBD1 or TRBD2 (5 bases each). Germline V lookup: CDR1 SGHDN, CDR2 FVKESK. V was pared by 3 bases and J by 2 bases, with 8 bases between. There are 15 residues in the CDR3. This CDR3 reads CASSHWGTGANVLTF. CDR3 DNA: TGTGCCAGCAGCCATTGGGGGACTGGGGCCAACGTCCTGACTTTC.

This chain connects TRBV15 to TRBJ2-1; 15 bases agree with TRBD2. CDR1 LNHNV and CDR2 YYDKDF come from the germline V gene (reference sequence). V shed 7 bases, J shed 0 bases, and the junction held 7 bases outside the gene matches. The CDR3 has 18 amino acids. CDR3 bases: TGTGCCACCAAGACCGGGACTAGCGGGAGGACCTCCTACAATGAGCAGTTCTTC. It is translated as CATKTGTSGRTSYNEQFF.

CDR3: CASSPFTGYNEQFF. CDR3 nucleotide sequence: TGTGCCAGCTCACCCTTTACAGGTTACAATGAGCAGTTCTTC. This sequence joins TRBV18 and TRBJ2-1; the D gene is possibly TRBD1 (5 bases). The V gene lost 3 bases and the J gene lost 4 bases, with 10 bases spanning the gap. The CDR3 loop spans 14 amino acids. Germline CDR1 reads KGHSH; CDR2 reads LQKENI.

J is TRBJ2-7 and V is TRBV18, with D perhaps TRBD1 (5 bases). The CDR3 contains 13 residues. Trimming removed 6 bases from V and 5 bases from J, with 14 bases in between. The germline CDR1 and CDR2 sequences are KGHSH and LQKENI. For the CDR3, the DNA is TGTGCCAGCTCTCTACAGGCTGGGGACGAGCAGTACTTC. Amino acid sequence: CASSLQAGDEQYF.

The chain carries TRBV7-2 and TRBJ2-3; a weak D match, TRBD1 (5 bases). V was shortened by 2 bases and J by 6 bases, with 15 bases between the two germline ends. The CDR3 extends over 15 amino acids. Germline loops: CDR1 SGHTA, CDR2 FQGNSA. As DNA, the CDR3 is TGTGCCAGCAGCTTAAATGCGCAGGGAACGGATACGCAGTATTTT. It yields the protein CASSLNAQGTDTQYF.

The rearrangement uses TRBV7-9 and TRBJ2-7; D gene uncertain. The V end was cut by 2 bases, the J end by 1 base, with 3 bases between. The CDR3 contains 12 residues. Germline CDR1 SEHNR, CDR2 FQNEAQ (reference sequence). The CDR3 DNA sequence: TGTGCCAGCAGCTTACAATCCTACGAGCAGTACTTC. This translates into CASSLQSYEQYF.

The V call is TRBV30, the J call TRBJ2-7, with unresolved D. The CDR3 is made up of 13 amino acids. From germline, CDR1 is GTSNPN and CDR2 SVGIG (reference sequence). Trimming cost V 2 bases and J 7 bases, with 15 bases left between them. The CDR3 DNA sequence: TGTGCCTGGAGTACCCTGGTGGGCTTGGAGCAGTACTTC. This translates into CAWSTLVGLEQYF.

The CDR3 region is CATTSGYEQYF. Here the CDR3 DNA reads TGTGCCACCACTAGCGGTTACGAGCAGTACTTC. J is TRBJ2-7 and V is TRBV3-1 (or the pseudogene TRBV3-2); 8 bases line up with TRBD2. CDR3 length equals 11 residues. The V segment lost 10 bases and the J segment 4 bases; nucleotides outside the gene matches: 3. The germline V gene encodes CDR1 LGHDT and CDR2 YNNKEL (reference sequence).

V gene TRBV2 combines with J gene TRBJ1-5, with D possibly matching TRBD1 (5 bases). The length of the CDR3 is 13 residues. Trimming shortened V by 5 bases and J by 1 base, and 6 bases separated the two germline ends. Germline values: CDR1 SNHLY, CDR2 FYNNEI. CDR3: CASSRDSNQPQHF. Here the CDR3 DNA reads TGTGCCAGCAGTCGGGACAGCAATCAGCCCCAGCATTTT.

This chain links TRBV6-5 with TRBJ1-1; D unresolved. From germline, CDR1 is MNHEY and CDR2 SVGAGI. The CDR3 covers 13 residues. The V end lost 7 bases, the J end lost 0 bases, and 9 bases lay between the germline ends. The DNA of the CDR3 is TGTGCCAGCACTTCACACATGAACACTGAAGCTTTCTTT. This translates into CASTSHMNTEAFF.

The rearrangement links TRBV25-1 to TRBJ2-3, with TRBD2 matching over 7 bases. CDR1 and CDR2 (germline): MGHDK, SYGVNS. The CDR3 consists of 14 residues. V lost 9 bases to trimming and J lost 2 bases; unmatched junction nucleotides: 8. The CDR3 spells CASWGGGNTDTQYF. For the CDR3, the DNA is TGTGCCAGTTGGGGGGGAGGGAACACAGATACGCAGTATTTT.

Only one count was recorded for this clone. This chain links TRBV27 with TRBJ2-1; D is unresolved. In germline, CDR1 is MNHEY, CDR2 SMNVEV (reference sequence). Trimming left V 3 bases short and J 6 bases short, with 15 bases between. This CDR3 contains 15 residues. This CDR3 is CASSFGTSLRNEQFF. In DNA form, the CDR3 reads TGTGCCAGCAGTTTTGGTACCTCTCTTCGCAATGAGCAGTTCTTC.